This T cell receptor (beta chain) was sequenced in a study of OX40 agonist ivuxolimab in advanced cancers. Study-level background: With a range of roughly 20 to 80, age averaged approximately 54 years, and about 83% were male.

General study points: Nonresponders, in some cases, also had low normalized T-cell clonal expansion. Researchers did not determine the expanded peripheral T cells' antigen specificity.

As regards this clone: Its target is unknown.

Some clones are missing from TCRdb's copy, which holds only in-frame ones; the method was immunoSEQ multiplex PCR. The table includes around 55,000 clones, approximately 83% detected once. The CDR3 runs to 11 residues. The germline CDR1 and CDR2 sequences are SGHTA and FQGTGA. Trimming took off 4 bases at V and 9 bases at J, with 7 bases between the two ends. This clonotype was sampled from an adult with an advanced solid tumor such as melanoma, head and neck, liver or kidney cancer. The sequenced sample was CD4+ or CD8+ T cells sorted from blood, obtained in a trial of the OX40 agonist ivuxolimab. The chain is built from TRBV7-3 and TRBJ2-1, with D unresolved. The CDR3 DNA follows: TGTGCCAGCAGCTCGGCTGGTGAGCAGTTCTTC. It yields the protein CASSSAGEQFF.